Sequencing of this TCR beta chain was carried out in a study of shared clonotypes between healthy human individuals. Donors were Caucasian adults residing in Nashville, Tennessee, USA. This table comes from immunoSEQ multiplex PCR, and its TCRdb copy is limited to in-frame clones, with some not included. Found here are approximately 2.4 million clones, almost 96% of them singletons; the top ten hold around 0.13%. Material for sequencing was naive CD4+ T cells sorted from blood. The sample's subset: CD45RA+ positively selected. This receptor was taken from a young man in good health.

CDR3 DNA: TGTGCCAGCAGCCCGGACAGGTATAATGAGCAGTTCTTC. Its translation: CASSPDRYNEQFF. The rearrangement joins TRBV11-3 to TRBJ2-1; 7 nucleotides match TRBD1. The length of the CDR3 is 13 residues. The V gene end was trimmed by 5 bases and the J gene end by 7 bases; junction bases not matched to a gene: 5. Per germline, CDR1 SGHNT and CDR2 YENEEA.